This T cell receptor beta chain was sequenced during a study of T cell responses to AZD1222 COVID-19 vaccine. This clone was picked up one time. Its cognate antigen is unknown. Clones were sequenced by immunoSEQ multiplex PCR, and TCRdb holds only the in-frame ones, with some missing. The sample holds 95,000 to 150,000 clones, over 75% seen once. Findings and caveats of the study: Dominant at 160-218 and 743-854, vaccine-associated CD4 TCRs also spanned spike. Most donors were white British and more were female, and clonal diversity was possibly underestimated.

The V end lost 0 bases, the J end lost 5 bases, and 7 bases lay between the germline ends. The CDR3 length is 13 residues. Germline-derived CDR1 and CDR2 are MNHEY and SVGEGT. The sequencing used peripheral blood, collected on day 0 of AZD1222 vaccination. The chain has TRBV6-2 or TRBV6-3 and TRBJ2-5; D unresolved. This TCR derives from an adult in good health. The CDR3 DNA follows: TGTGCCAGCAGTTACTCGTCTTTCGAGACCCAGTACTTC. Translation gives CASSYSSFETQYF.